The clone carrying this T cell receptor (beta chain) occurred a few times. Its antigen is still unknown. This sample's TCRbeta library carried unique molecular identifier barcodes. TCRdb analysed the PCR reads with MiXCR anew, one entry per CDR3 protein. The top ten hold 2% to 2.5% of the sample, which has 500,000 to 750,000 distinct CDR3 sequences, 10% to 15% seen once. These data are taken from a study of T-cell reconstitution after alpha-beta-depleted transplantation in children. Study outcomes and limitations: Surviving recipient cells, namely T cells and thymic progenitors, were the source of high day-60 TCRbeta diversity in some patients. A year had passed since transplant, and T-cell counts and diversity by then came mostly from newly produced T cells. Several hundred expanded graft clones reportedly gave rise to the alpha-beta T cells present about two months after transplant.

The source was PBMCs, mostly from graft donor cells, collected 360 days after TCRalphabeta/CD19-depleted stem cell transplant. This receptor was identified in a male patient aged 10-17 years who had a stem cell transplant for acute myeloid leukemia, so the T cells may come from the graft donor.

The CDR3 spells CASTSEAEGRWETQYF. In DNA, the CDR3 is TGTGCCAGCACCTCTGAGGCGGAGGGGAGATGGGAGACCCAGTACTTC. V gene TRBV6-1 combines with J gene TRBJ2-5, with D perhaps matching TRBD2 (6 bases). Trimming pared 7 bases from V and 5 bases from J, leaving 23 bases between. This CDR3 has 16 amino acids. The germline V gene encodes CDR1 MNHNS and CDR2 SASEGT.